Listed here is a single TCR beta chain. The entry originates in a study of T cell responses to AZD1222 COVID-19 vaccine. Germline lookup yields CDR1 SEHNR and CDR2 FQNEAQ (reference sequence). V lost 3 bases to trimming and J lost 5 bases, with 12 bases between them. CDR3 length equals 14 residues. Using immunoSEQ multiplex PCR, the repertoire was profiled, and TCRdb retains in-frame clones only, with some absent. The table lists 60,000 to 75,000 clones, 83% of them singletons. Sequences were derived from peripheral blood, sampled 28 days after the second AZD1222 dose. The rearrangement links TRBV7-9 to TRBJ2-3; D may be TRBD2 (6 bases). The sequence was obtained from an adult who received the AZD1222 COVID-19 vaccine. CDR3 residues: CASSFMYGGDTQYF. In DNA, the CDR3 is TGTGCCAGCAGCTTCATGTACGGGGGAGATACGCAGTATTTT.